This record concerns one TCR beta chain sequence. This clonotype occurred a few times. Its antigen specificity is not known. No qualities accompany the bases; no much larger clone lies one base away. This entry comes from a study of blood T cells in healthy people across ages (dated by TCRdb to between 2015 and 2017). Looking at the study overall: In model experiments, template switching captured roughly one uniquely barcoded TCR beta cDNA molecule for every two T cells. Using the same blood draw, the study looked at two additional independent replicas of 1 million unique cDNA reads for two donors, one aged 18 to 29 and the other aged 80 or older. The study measured age-related changes in TCR beta repertoire diversity using deep sequencing normalized with unique cDNA molecular identifiers. Donors were grouped into four age groups: young (average approximately 16 years), middle-aged (roughly 37), aged (roughly 62) and long-lived (just over 80). To avoid experimental bias, donors of different ages were spread randomly across the sequencing lanes. Study-level results and caveats: Total diversity estimates from one million sequenced T cells were considered lower bounds and underestimates. Because profiling used bulk unsorted PBMCs, naive and antigen-experienced compartments could not be compared conclusively. As age increased, observed TCR beta diversity per million T cells dropped in a roughly linear way, and a significant reduction was already evident by age around 41. The percentage of naive T cells measured by flow cytometry correlated strongly with observed TCR beta diversity. Donor CMV infection status was unknown, potentially confounding age-related changes in expanded clonotypes. Compared with the aged group, more naive CD4+ T cells, fewer expanded clones and increased TCR diversity were shown by the long-lived group, suggesting age selection.

CDR1 and CDR2, looked up from the germline V gene, are SGHTA and FQGNSA. The CDR3 starts with the cysteine, ends with the phenylalanine, and has 17 residues. Only the CDR3 DNA stays, 51 bases, in frame from base 1. The germline V end is reduced by 0 bases and the J end by 7 bases; junction bases left unmatched: 7. Library construction relied on 5' RACE. Sequencing was carried out with an Illumina HiSeq 2500. A second 7 to 11 cycle PCR used a sample-barcoded 5' primer and a J-beta primer mix. Each TCR beta cDNA molecule received a unique molecular identifier from a template-switch 5' adaptor carrying 12 random nucleotides. Each sample yielded at least 2.5 million CDR3-containing paired-end reads. First-strand cDNA was synthesized from all RNA with the Mint cDNA synthesis kit, primed by a TRBC-specific oligonucleotide. Following uracil-DNA glycosylase treatment, a first 18-cycle PCR with universal primers M1SS and BC2_uni_R was performed on all cDNA. Turning to the authors' computational methods: Normalization of each sample was performed by random selection of 1 million high-quality reads, each carrying a distinct molecular identifier. Instead of being binned into consensus sequences, reads with shared molecular identifiers were discarded. MiTCR, set to a Q25 quality threshold and the strictest error-elimination algorithm, was used for CDR3 identification, clonotype clustering and error correction. A nonparametric unseen species model with Euler transformation was used to estimate lower-bound total TCR beta diversity. TCRdb redid the processing of the public reads, applying fastp at Q25 and MiXCR, and retained in-frame beta chains. Duplicate CDR3 protein sequences are folded into a single record with the most common DNA and genes. These V and J calls rely on TCRdb rather than the paper's analysis. The sample table records roughly 2 million distinct CDR3 sequences; just under 50% of these occur just once. Approximately 2.1% of the sample rests with the top ten.

Systemically healthy Caucasian individuals from Russia, some 38 in total and aged 6 to 90 years, were included as donors. About 9.6 milliliters of peripheral blood were collected from each donor into EDTA-treated Vacutainer tubes. Ficoll-Paque density-gradient centrifugation was used to isolate PBMCs, with at least 6 million per sample. Total RNA was extracted from PBMCs with Trizol reagent, with at least 6 micrograms obtained per sample. Naive CD45RAhigh/CD27high T cell percentages were measured by flow cytometry on a PBMC aliquot from every donor. The sequenced sample was blood. The sequence came from a woman aged 35 to 49 in good health. The sequence links TRBV7-2 to TRBJ2-1, with TRBD2 matching 12 junction bases. CDR3 loop: CASSLAPGGTSGNEQFF. The nucleotide sequence is given as TGTGCCAGCAGCTTAGCGCCCGGAGGGACTAGCGGGAATGAGCAGTTCTTC.